The TCR beta chain described here comes from a study of T cells expressing NK-cell markers. The CDR3 has 13 residues. CDR1 SQVTM and CDR2 ANQGSEA come from the germline V gene. UMIs accompanied the 5'RACE template switching by which TCR beta cDNA was made. TCRdb re-called the 5' RACE reads; one entry per CDR3 protein, DNA not given. In total, the table holds 500,000 or so distinct CDR3 sequences. This TCR was recovered from a man aged 18 to 35 in good health. Sequences were obtained from blood T cells: a sorted CD56 or NKG2C T cell subset, CD4+ or CD8+ T cells, or bulk PBMC T cells (not recorded which). The chain carries TRBV29-1 and TRBJ2-7. CDR3 region: CSARSQNSYEQYF.